The 28 T cell receptor beta chains below were found in one sample sequenced in a study of tumor-infiltrating lymphocytes in primary liver carcinoma. A primer matching the constant region was used to make TCR beta cDNA from approximately 0.55 ug of total RNA. Three nested multiplex PCR rounds of slightly modified ARM-PCR generated TCR beta libraries. Investigators reported that the first two PCR rounds, at roughly 10 cycles each, used TRBV1-TRBV30 forward primers with a C-beta reverse primer. TCRdb used MiXCR to reprocess the multiplex PCR reads, holding one entry per CDR3 protein. The sample has over 45,000 distinct CDR3 sequences, around 64% seen once. Unsorted bulk tissue of roughly 20-34 mg yielded co-extracted RNA and DNA. Specimen: liver tumor tissue from sampling region 5. Regarding subset: tumor region T5, tumor centre. These TCRs come from a man aged 35-49 years with primary liver carcinoma and hepatitis B virus infection.

The table lists this clonotype with many counts. The chain uses TRBV6-2 or TRBV6-3 and TRBJ2-5; 14 bases are shared with TRBD2. After removal of 6 bases from V and 3 bases from J, the junction contained 3 bases not matched to a gene. The CDR3 contains 15 residues. Germline V CDR1 and CDR2: MNHEY, SVGEGT. Here the CDR3 reads CASRPGLAGEETQYF. In nucleotides, the CDR3 is TGTGCCAGCAGGCCGGGACTAGCGGGAGAAGAGACCCAGTACTTC.

On this clonotype: One junction end does not reproduce the germline sequence, and a read error may be involved. The V call is TRBV11-2, the J call TRBJ2-7, with D perhaps TRBD1 (6 bases). CDR3 length: 17 amino acids. CDR1 SGHAT and CDR2 FQNNGV come from the germline V gene. The CDR3 sequence: CPSSLDFGTLSSYEQYF. The CDR3 DNA is TGTCCCAGCAGCTTGGACTTCGGGACACTCAGCTCCTACGAGCAGTACTTC. Drawing the rest from reference TRBV11-2 and TRBJ2-7, the complete variable domain is EAGVAQSPRYKIIEKRQSVAFWCNPISGHATLYWYQQILGQGPKLLIQFQNNGVVDDSQLPKDRFSAERLKGVDSTLKIQPAKLEDSAVYLCPSSLDFGTLSSYEQYFGPGTRLTVT.

V and J are TRBV6-5 and TRBJ1-4; D is ambiguous. Deletions cut 5 bases from V and 7 bases from J, with 17 bases between. The CDR3 is 15 residues long. Per the germline V gene, CDR1 is MNHEY and CDR2 is SVGAGI. The CDR3 DNA sequence: TGTGCCAGCAGTAAAGAGGGCTTTCTGGCTGAAAAACTGTTTTTT. Protein: CASSKEGFLAEKLFF.

Note on this clonotype: Relative to the germline gene, one junction end is altered; a read error may explain this. The V and J genes are TRBV6-2 or TRBV6-3 and TRBJ2-7; TRBD2 aligns across 7 bases. The CDR3 covers 12 residues. In germline, CDR1 is MNHEY, CDR2 SVGEGT. CDR3 sequence reads: CASSSGRYEQYF. CDR3 nucleotides: TGTGCCTCCTCTAGCGGACGCTACGAGCAATACTTC.

The chain recombines TRBV24-1 with TRBJ2-6, with a possible D match to TRBD1 (6 bases). V shed 2 bases and J shed 4 bases, with 11 bases lying between them. The CDR3 loop spans 16 amino acids. Germline V gene data show CDR1 as KGHDR and CDR2 as SFDVKD. The CDR3 DNA is TGTGCCACCAGTGATTCAGGGGTGGACGGGGCCAACGTCCTGACTTTC. It codes for CATSDSGVDGANVLTF.

This chain connects TRBV11-2 to TRBJ2-7; D uncertain. The CDR3 consists of 14 residues. CDR1 SGHAT and CDR2 FQNNGV come from the germline V gene. Trimming pared 7 bases from V and 0 bases from J, leaving 13 bases between. The CDR3 DNA reads TGTGCCAGCACCATAGCAGCAAGCTCCTACGAGCAGTACTTC. This codes for CASTIAASSYEQYF.

As to this clonotype: At one end, the junction sequence differs from germline, possibly due to a read error. The V and J genes are TRBV11-2 and TRBJ2-7; no firm D call. The CDR3 totals 14 residues. Germline lookup yields CDR1 SGHAT and CDR2 FQNNGV. CDR3: CDSSLTDTAYEQHF. Here the CDR3 DNA reads TGTGACAGCAGCCTAACTGACACTGCCTACGAGCAGCACTTC.

On this clonotype: The junction differs from germline at one of its ends, possibly a read error. The genes are TRBV6-1 and TRBJ2-1; possible D gene TRBD1, 6 bases. CDR1 MNHNS and CDR2 SASEGT come from the germline V gene. The CDR3 extends over 13 amino acids. The CDR3 region has the DNA TGTGCCAGGAGTGAACAGGGTCGCATTGAGCAGTTCTTC. This codes for CARSEQGRIEQFF.

A note on this clonotype: The junction shows a germline mismatch at one end, possibly a read error. The chain has TRBV10-1 and TRBJ2-7, with 14 positions matching TRBD2. The CDR3 length is 16 residues. Per the germline V gene, CDR1 is WNHNN and CDR2 is SYGVQD (reference sequence). For the CDR3, the DNA is TGCGTCAGCAGTGAGTTGGGACTAGCGGGAGCGGTGGAGCAGCACTTC. Translation: CVSSELGLAGAVEQHF.

V usage is TRBV6-6 and J usage is TRBJ1-4; 9 nucleotides agree with TRBD1. CDR3 length equals 14 residues. The germline V gene encodes CDR1 MNHNY and CDR2 SVGAGI (reference sequence). The CDR3 protein is CACNPGTGREKLFF. DNA for the CDR3: TGTGCATGCAACCCCGGGACAGGGCGTGAAAAACTGTTTTTT.

In the case of this clonotype: The germline gene is not matched at one end of the junction; a read error may be the cause. The chain combines TRBV11-3 with TRBJ1-1; TRBD1 agrees at 7 bases. Germline V lookup: CDR1 SGHNT, CDR2 YENEEA. The CDR3 runs to 13 residues. For the CDR3, the DNA is TGTGCCAGCCGCCTAGCAGGGGGGACTGAAGCCTTCTTT. Encoded protein: CASRLAGGTEAFF.

Remarks on this clonotype: The junction shows a germline mismatch at one end, possibly a read error. The J gene is TRBJ2-7, the V gene TRBV11-2; D is unclear. CDR1 and CDR2 (germline): SGHAT, FQNNGV. The CDR3 runs 14 residues. CDR3 DNA sequence: TGTACCAGCAGCTTAACTGCCACTGCCTACGAGGAGTACTTC. This codes for CTSSLTATAYEEYF.

About this clonotype: Likely a read error: the CDR3 ends without its conserved phenylalanine or tryptophan. The chain uses TRBV11-2 and TRBJ2-2; 10 nucleotides line up with TRBD2. The germline gives CDR1 SGHAT, CDR2 FQNNGV. CDR3 length: 17 residues. The CDR3 reads CANSAGLAISPAGELFS. The CDR3 DNA sequence: TGTGCCAACAGCGCGGGACTAGCGATCTCCCCGGCCGGGGAGCTGTTTTCT.

This chain joins TRBV5-6 and TRBJ1-4, with TRBD1 as a possible D gene (6 bases). Trimming took off 1 base at V and 7 bases at J, with 8 bases between the two ends. This CDR3 contains 13 residues. From germline, CDR1 is SGHDT and CDR2 YYEEEE. The CDR3 DNA reads TGTGCCAGCAGCTTGACAGGGACTGAAAAACTGTTTTTT. Its translation is CASSLTGTEKLFF.

For this clonotype: The missing conserved phenylalanine or tryptophan at the end of this CDR3 makes a read error likely. The chain recombines TRBV4-1 with TRBJ2-1; D gene ambiguous. In germline, CDR1 is MGHRA, CDR2 YSYEKL. The CDR3 contains 14 residues. The CDR3, as DNA: TGCGCCATCAGCCAAGGAGTAACCTACAATGAGCAGTTCCTA. Its protein product is CAISQGVTYNEQFL.

This clonotype was seen once. This chain links TRBV6-5 with TRBJ2-5; maybe TRBD1 (6 bases). The CDR3 totals 15 residues. V dropped 2 bases and J dropped 4 bases, with 14 bases sitting between them. Germline V gene sequence: CDR1 MNHEY, CDR2 SVGAGI. In DNA form, the CDR3 reads TGTGCCAGCAGTTACCCTGGGCAAGGGGGAGAGACCCAGTACTTC. This translates into CASSYPGQGGETQYF.

To note about this clonotype: A junction end diverges from the germline sequence, so it may reflect a read error. This chain connects TRBV11-2 to TRBJ2-5; 8 bases align to TRBD2. The CDR3 extends over 18 amino acids. Germline-derived CDR1 and CDR2 are SGHAT and FQNNGV. CDR3 DNA sequence: TGTGCCAGCAGCTCCCGGGGTCCAGCGGGAGCCCCTGGAGAGACCCAGTATTTC. It encodes CASSSRGPAGAPGETQYF.

The table lists this clonotype with a count of one. A read error is likely, as this CDR3 ends without the conserved phenylalanine or tryptophan. The V call is TRBV11-2, the J call TRBJ2-1; D is undetermined. V was clipped by 1 base and J by 10 bases, with 14 bases between them. The CDR3 sequence is 14 residues long. CDR1 is SGHAT and CDR2 is FQNNGV in the germline V gene. The CDR3 sequence is CASSLAAREYEQFL. The CDR3 DNA sequence: TGTGCCAGCAGCTTAGCGGCTAGAGAATACGAGCAGTTCCTC.

This rearrangement joins TRBV11-2 to TRBJ2-7; no reliable D call. The germline V gene encodes CDR1 SGHAT and CDR2 FQNNGV. Trimming took off 4 bases at V and 2 bases at J, with 15 bases between the two ends. This CDR3 region has 15 residues. The CDR3 DNA is TGTGCCAGCAGCTCCTTGGCTGGATCACCCTACGAGCAGTACTTC. It encodes CASSSLAGSPYEQYF.

The genes are TRBV11-2 and TRBJ2-1; perhaps TRBD2 as D (6 bases). The V end lost 5 bases, the J end lost 9 bases, and 23 bases lay between the germline ends. This CDR3 has 16 amino acids. Germline values: CDR1 SGHAT, CDR2 FQNNGV. The CDR3 region has the DNA TGTGCCAGCAGCCTGGATATCGGACTAACCATGCGTGAGCAGTTCTTC. Amino acids: CASSLDIGLTMREQFF.

In regard to this clonotype: One junction end does not reproduce the germline sequence, and a read error may be involved. The chain recombines TRBV4-2 with TRBJ2-2; 10 positions match TRBD2. This CDR3 spans 16 amino acids. Germline V gene lookup returns CDR1 LGHNA and CDR2 YNFKEQ. The CDR3 DNA sequence: TGTGCCAGTACCCCGGGGACTAGCGTGAACACCGGGAAGCTGTTTTTT. This translates into CASTPGTSVNTGKLFF.

V gene TRBV11-3 combines with J gene TRBJ2-5; 9 bases line up with TRBD2. With 10 bases clipped from V and 2 bases from J, the junction kept 20 bases outside the gene matches. Germline V gene lookup returns CDR1 SGHNT and CDR2 YENEEA. CDR3 length: 18 amino acids. DNA for the CDR3: TGTGCCAACACCTTAGGAGTGACTAGCGGTTCTATTCAAGAGACCCAGTACTTC. Protein: CANTLGVTSGSIQETQYF.

Comments on this clonotype: It is likely a read error, because the conserved phenylalanine at the end of the CDR3 is missing. The chain carries TRBV4-1 and TRBJ2-3; possible D gene TRBD2, 6 bases. CDR1 is MGHRA, CDR2 YSYEKL, per germline. This CDR3 contains 13 residues. The CDR3: CASSQVGGDTQYL. Written as DNA, the CDR3 is TGCGCCAGTAGCCAAGTGGGGGGAGATACGCAGTATCTT.

At least ten counts were recorded for this clonotype. Relative to the germline gene, one junction end is altered; a read error may explain this. V usage is TRBV10-2 and J usage is TRBJ2-5, with TRBD2 matching 9 bases. CDR1 and CDR2 from the germline V gene are WSHSY and SAAADI. CDR3 length equals 15 residues. The CDR3 reads CGSSESAGGGETQYF. The CDR3 region has the DNA TGCGGCAGCAGTGAGTCGGCGGGAGGGGGTGAGACCCAGTACTTC.

Note on this clonotype: This likely comes from a read error, as the CDR3 has no conserved phenylalanine or tryptophan at its end. No DNA is shown, since the ends of the CDR3 on it are uncertain; the CDR3 is the one TCRdb lists. This sequence joins TRBV11-2 and TRBJ2-5; the table's D call, TRBD2, was not checked against the DNA. The CDR3 is 16 amino acids in total, end residues counted. Germline V gives CDR1 SGHAT, CDR2 FQNNGV. This CDR3 reads CANRSRDSAHQETQHL.

Points on this clonotype: At one end the junction does not follow the germline gene, possibly because of a read error. The chain employs TRBV12-5 and TRBJ2-2; the D gene is possibly TRBD2 (5 bases). The CDR3 loop spans 16 amino acids. CDR1 is LGHNT, CDR2 FRNRAP, per germline. CDR3 protein: CGSGPPGSSKTGELFF. CDR3 DNA: TGTGGTAGTGGTCCCCCTGGCAGCTCGAAGACCGGGGAGCTGTTCTTT.

The rearrangement joins TRBV19 to TRBJ2-7, with D maybe TRBD2 (5 bases). The V and J ends lost 1 base and 0 bases respectively, with 10 bases between them. In germline, CDR1 is LNHDA, CDR2 SQIVND (reference sequence). The CDR3 is made up of 15 amino acids. The CDR3 DNA reads as TGTGCCAGTAGTATAGGCGACTATCTCTCCTACGAGCAGTACTTC. It specifies CASSIGDYLSYEQYF.

Points on this clonotype: One end of the junction is discordant with germline, which a read error may explain. The chain has TRBV7-3 and TRBJ1-1; D is ambiguous. CDR3 size: 13 residues. Germline assignment: CDR1 SGHTA and CDR2 FQGTGA. The CDR3 region has the DNA TGTGCCAGCAGCCCTAAAGTGAACACTGAAGTTTTCTTT. This translates into CASSPKVNTEVFF. Drawing the rest from reference TRBV7-3 and TRBJ1-1, the complete variable domain is GAGVSQTPSNKVTEKGKYVELRCDPISGHTALYWYRQSLGQGPEFLIYFQGTGAADDSGLPNDRFFAVRPEGSVSTLKIQRTERGDSAVYLCASSPKVNTEVFFGQGTRLTVV.